Listed below are T cell receptor beta chains from one sample, sequenced in a study of response to subunit inactivated influenza vaccine. Each CDR3 protein is one row after TCRdb ran MiXCR on the RT-PCR reads. The sample shows under 950,000 distinct CDR3 sequences, about 20% of them seen only once. The sequences come from PBMCs from blood, collected less than 6 days after vaccination. These receptors all come from a man in his fifties or sixties who received an inactivated influenza vaccine. CDR3s include the opening cysteine and the closing phenylalanine or tryptophan. The order of the fields is CDR3 protein, CDR3 DNA, J gene, V gene, CDR3 length, clone size, D gene. A D gene is named only where the DNA matches it firmly. Expanded clones get a size class; other rows say once, few or many, or leave the size out.

cdr3_aa: CASSPNRDRVYEQYF
cdr3_nt: TGTGCCAGCAGCCCAAACCGGGACAGGGTCTACGAGCAGTACTTC
j_call: TRBJ2-7
v_call: TRBV5-5
cdr3_length: 15
clone_size: .
d_call: TRBD1

cdr3_aa: CASSLGLLAGGSYEQYF
cdr3_nt: TGTGCCAGCAGTTTAGGCTTGTTAGCGGGGGGCTCCTACGAGCAGTACTTC
j_call: TRBJ2-7
v_call: TRBV12-3/TRBV12-4
cdr3_length: 17
clone_size: few
d_call: TRBD2

cdr3_aa: CASSLFQLEAFF
cdr3_nt: TGTGCCAGCAGTTTATTCCAGCTTGAAGCTTTCTTT
j_call: TRBJ1-1
v_call: TRBV12-3/TRBV12-4
cdr3_length: 12
clone_size: few
d_call: .

cdr3_aa: CSARGFTDTQYF
cdr3_nt: TGCAGTGCCCGAGGGTTCACAGATACGCAGTATTTT
j_call: TRBJ2-3
v_call: TRBV20-1
cdr3_length: 12
clone_size: few
d_call: .

cdr3_aa: CASSLLSSPLHF
cdr3_nt: TGTGCCAGCAGCTTGTTGTCGTCACCCCTCCACTTT
j_call: TRBJ1-6
v_call: TRBV5-5
cdr3_length: 12
clone_size: few
d_call: .

cdr3_aa: CASSQGHGQYHGYTF
cdr3_nt: TGCGCCAGCAGCCAAGGTCACGGACAATACCATGGCTACACCTTC
j_call: TRBJ1-2
v_call: TRBV4-1
cdr3_length: 15
clone_size: many
d_call: .

cdr3_aa: CASSYSDRGQETQYF
cdr3_nt: TGTGCCAGCAGTTACTCAGACAGGGGGCAAGAGACCCAGTACTTC
j_call: TRBJ2-5
v_call: TRBV6-5
cdr3_length: 15
clone_size: few
d_call: TRBD1

cdr3_aa: CASRWDGDYGYTF
cdr3_nt: TGTGCCAGCAGGTGGGACGGAGACTATGGCTACACCTTC
j_call: TRBJ1-2
v_call: TRBV7-9
cdr3_length: 13
clone_size: .
d_call: .

cdr3_aa: CASSWDGTGELFF
cdr3_nt: TGTGCCAGCAGCTGGGACGGGACCGGGGAGCTGTTTTTT
j_call: TRBJ2-2
v_call: TRBV7-9
cdr3_length: 13
clone_size: few
d_call: .

cdr3_aa: CASSLGQLAFF
cdr3_nt: TGTGCCAGCAGCCTGGGACAGTTGGCTTTCTTT
j_call: TRBJ1-1
v_call: TRBV12-3/TRBV12-4
cdr3_length: 11
clone_size: few
d_call: TRBD1

cdr3_aa: CASSLRAGAGSYNEQFF
cdr3_nt: TGCGCCAGCAGCTTGCGAGCGGGAGCAGGATCCTACAATGAGCAGTTCTTC
j_call: TRBJ2-1
v_call: TRBV5-1
cdr3_length: 17
clone_size: many
d_call: TRBD2

cdr3_aa: CASSHRVDYEQYF
cdr3_nt: TGTGCCAGCAGCCACAGGGTAGACTACGAGCAGTACTTC
j_call: TRBJ2-7
v_call: TRBV7-2
cdr3_length: 13
clone_size: .
d_call: .

cdr3_aa: CSASMGQPTSYEQYF
cdr3_nt: TGCAGTGCTAGTATGGGTCAGCCCACCTCCTACGAGCAGTACTTC
j_call: TRBJ2-7
v_call: TRBV20-1
cdr3_length: 15
clone_size: .
d_call: .

cdr3_aa: CASSNSQGASSYEQYF
cdr3_nt: TGTGCCAGCAGCAACTCACAGGGGGCGAGTTCCTACGAGCAGTACTTC
j_call: TRBJ2-7
v_call: TRBV21-1
cdr3_length: 16
clone_size: .
d_call: .

cdr3_aa: CASTPGTGQGGTEAFF
cdr3_nt: TGTGCCAGCACCCCGGGGACAGGGCAGGGAGGCACTGAAGCTTTCTTT
j_call: TRBJ1-1
v_call: TRBV6-1
cdr3_length: 16
clone_size: few
d_call: TRBD1

cdr3_aa: CASSGYRGETQYF
cdr3_nt: TGCGCCAGCAGCGGTTACAGGGGAGAGACCCAGTACTTC
j_call: TRBJ2-5
v_call: TRBV5-1
cdr3_length: 13
clone_size: .
d_call: TRBD1

cdr3_aa: CSARNPANTEAFF
cdr3_nt: TGCAGTGCTAGGAATCCGGCAAACACTGAAGCTTTCTTT
j_call: TRBJ1-1
v_call: TRBV20-1
cdr3_length: 13
clone_size: many
d_call: .

cdr3_aa: CSVGGSARGYNEQFF
cdr3_nt: TGCAGCGTTGGCGGGAGCGCTAGGGGTTACAATGAGCAGTTCTTC
j_call: TRBJ2-1
v_call: TRBV29-1
cdr3_length: 15
clone_size: few
d_call: TRBD2

cdr3_aa: CATSDFQINTGELFF
cdr3_nt: TGTGCCACCAGTGATTTTCAGATTAACACCGGGGAGCTGTTTTTT
j_call: TRBJ2-2
v_call: TRBV24-1
cdr3_length: 15
clone_size: few
d_call: .

cdr3_aa: CAIGTGGWSPLHF
cdr3_nt: TGTGCCATCGGGACAGGGGGTTGGTCACCCCTCCACTTT
j_call: TRBJ1-6
v_call: TRBV10-3
cdr3_length: 13
clone_size: .
d_call: TRBD1

cdr3_aa: CSVGQDWGSPLHF
cdr3_nt: TGCAGCGTTGGACAGGATTGGGGTTCACCCCTCCACTTT
j_call: TRBJ1-6
v_call: TRBV29-1
cdr3_length: 13
clone_size: few
d_call: .

cdr3_aa: CSAKGPSYEQYF
cdr3_nt: TGCAGTGCTAAAGGGCCCTCCTACGAGCAGTACTTC
j_call: TRBJ2-7
v_call: TRBV20-1
cdr3_length: 12
clone_size: many
d_call: .

cdr3_aa: CAINLLGLGETQYF
cdr3_nt: TGTGCCATCAATCTCTTGGGGCTAGGGGAGACCCAGTACTTC
j_call: TRBJ2-5
v_call: TRBV10-3
cdr3_length: 14
clone_size: few
d_call: .

cdr3_aa: CASSSLAGGVHEQYF
cdr3_nt: TGTGCCAGCAGCTCACTAGCGGGAGGGGTCCACGAGCAGTACTTC
j_call: TRBJ2-7
v_call: TRBV7-8
cdr3_length: 15
clone_size: .
d_call: TRBD2

cdr3_aa: CASSATGGAETQYF
cdr3_nt: TGTGCCAGCAGTGCTACCGGGGGCGCAGAGACCCAGTACTTC
j_call: TRBJ2-5
v_call: TRBV9
cdr3_length: 14
clone_size: .
d_call: .

cdr3_aa: CSVEGVRITYNEQFF
cdr3_nt: TGCAGCGTTGAAGGGGTTAGAATCACCTACAATGAGCAGTTCTTC
j_call: TRBJ2-1
v_call: TRBV29-1
cdr3_length: 15
clone_size: .
d_call: .

cdr3_aa: CAWSVSSYEQYF
cdr3_nt: TGTGCCTGGAGTGTATCTTCCTACGAGCAGTACTTC
j_call: TRBJ2-7
v_call: TRBV30
cdr3_length: 12
clone_size: .
d_call: .

cdr3_aa: CASSLGLRTLTDNEQFF
cdr3_nt: TGCGCCAGCAGCTTGGGGTTGCGGACGTTGACCGACAATGAGCAGTTCTTC
j_call: TRBJ2-1
v_call: TRBV5-1
cdr3_length: 17
clone_size: few
d_call: .

cdr3_aa: CASSWGGLASGSNEQFF
cdr3_nt: TGCGCCAGCAGCTGGGGGGGGTTGGCTAGCGGGTCGAATGAGCAGTTCTTC
j_call: TRBJ2-1
v_call: TRBV5-1
cdr3_length: 17
clone_size: few
d_call: TRBD2

cdr3_aa: CSALTSDGTDTQYF
cdr3_nt: TGCAGTGCTCTAACTAGCGATGGCACAGATACGCAGTATTTT
j_call: TRBJ2-3
v_call: TRBV20-1
cdr3_length: 14
clone_size: .
d_call: TRBD2

cdr3_aa: CASSLVTGAPYGYTF
cdr3_nt: TGTGCCAGCAGCTTAGTAACAGGAGCGCCCTATGGCTACACCTTC
j_call: TRBJ1-2
v_call: TRBV7-8
cdr3_length: 15
clone_size: .
d_call: .

cdr3_aa: CASSLAGLVLETQYF
cdr3_nt: TGTGCCAGCAGCTTAGCAGGACTAGTGTTGGAGACCCAGTACTTC
j_call: TRBJ2-5
v_call: TRBV11-2
cdr3_length: 15
clone_size: few
d_call: TRBD2

cdr3_aa: CASSFSGRWETQYF
cdr3_nt: TGTGCCAGCAGCTTTAGCGGGAGGTGGGAGACCCAGTACTTC
j_call: TRBJ2-5
v_call: TRBV5-6
cdr3_length: 14
clone_size: few
d_call: TRBD2

cdr3_aa: CASSPALNTEAFF
cdr3_nt: TGTGCCAGCAGTCCCGCCTTGAACACTGAAGCTTTCTTT
j_call: TRBJ1-1
v_call: TRBV6-1
cdr3_length: 13
clone_size: many
d_call: .

cdr3_aa: CASSVGTSGINYEQYF
cdr3_nt: TGTGCCAGCAGCGTAGGGACTAGCGGGATTAACTACGAGCAGTACTTC
j_call: TRBJ2-7
v_call: TRBV9
cdr3_length: 16
clone_size: .
d_call: TRBD2

cdr3_aa: CASSVSDISTEAFF
cdr3_nt: TGTGCCAGCAGCGTCTCAGACATTTCGACTGAAGCTTTCTTT
j_call: TRBJ1-1
v_call: TRBV9
cdr3_length: 14
clone_size: .
d_call: .

cdr3_aa: CASSFAMDTQYF
cdr3_nt: TGTGCCAGCAGCTTCGCGATGGATACGCAGTATTTT
j_call: TRBJ2-3
v_call: TRBV7-8
cdr3_length: 12
clone_size: few
d_call: .

cdr3_aa: CASSRGGGALYNEQFF
cdr3_nt: TGCGCCAGCAGCCGAGGGGGCGGGGCACTGTACAATGAGCAGTTCTTC
j_call: TRBJ2-1
v_call: TRBV5-1
cdr3_length: 16
clone_size: .
d_call: .

cdr3_aa: CASSLGPSGDFNQPQHF
cdr3_nt: TGTGCCAGCAGCTTGGGACCCTCAGGGGACTTCAATCAGCCCCAGCATTTT
j_call: TRBJ1-5
v_call: TRBV5-4
cdr3_length: 17
clone_size: .
d_call: .

cdr3_aa: CASSASGGGLSYEQYF
cdr3_nt: TGTGCCAGCAGTGCATCGGGGGGGGGCCTTTCCTACGAGCAGTACTTC
j_call: TRBJ2-7
v_call: TRBV6-1
cdr3_length: 16
clone_size: .
d_call: TRBD2

cdr3_aa: CASSYTRVEAFF
cdr3_nt: TGTGCCAGCAGTTACACCCGGGTTGAAGCTTTCTTT
j_call: TRBJ1-1
v_call: TRBV6-2/TRBV6-3
cdr3_length: 12
clone_size: .
d_call: .

cdr3_aa: CASSLNAGINEQFF
cdr3_nt: TGTGCCAGCAGCTTAAATGCGGGAATCAATGAGCAGTTCTTC
j_call: TRBJ2-1
v_call: TRBV11-2
cdr3_length: 14
clone_size: many
d_call: .

cdr3_aa: CASSGDGDSRNEQYF
cdr3_nt: TGTGCCAGCAGCGGAGATGGGGACAGTCGAAACGAGCAGTACTTC
j_call: TRBJ2-7
v_call: TRBV13
cdr3_length: 15
clone_size: .
d_call: TRBD1

cdr3_aa: CASSSFERPNEQFF
cdr3_nt: TGTGCCAGCAGTTCCTTCGAGCGGCCCAATGAGCAGTTCTTC
j_call: TRBJ2-1
v_call: TRBV12-3/TRBV12-4
cdr3_length: 14
clone_size: .
d_call: .

cdr3_aa: CASSLEAVSYTEAFF
cdr3_nt: TGTGCCAGCAGCTTAGAGGCGGTATCATACACTGAAGCTTTCTTT
j_call: TRBJ1-1
v_call: TRBV7-9
cdr3_length: 15
clone_size: .
d_call: .

cdr3_aa: CASSLAGGRYEQYF
cdr3_nt: TGTGCCAGCAGCTTAGCGGGAGGACGATACGAGCAGTACTTC
j_call: TRBJ2-7
v_call: TRBV12-3/TRBV12-4
cdr3_length: 14
clone_size: many
d_call: TRBD2

cdr3_aa: CASSLAKRSAGNEQFF
cdr3_nt: TGTGCCAGCAGCTTAGCTAAGCGATCAGCGGGCAATGAGCAGTTCTTC
j_call: TRBJ2-1
v_call: TRBV7-9
cdr3_length: 16
clone_size: .
d_call: .

cdr3_aa: CSARDVGGRAYNEQFF
cdr3_nt: TGCAGTGCTAGAGATGTTGGCGGGAGGGCCTACAATGAGCAGTTCTTC
j_call: TRBJ2-1
v_call: TRBV20-1
cdr3_length: 16
clone_size: .
d_call: TRBD2

cdr3_aa: CASSLKAGRLPNEKLFF
cdr3_nt: TGCGCCAGCAGCCTCAAGGCGGGGCGTCTACCTAATGAAAAACTGTTTTTT
j_call: TRBJ1-4
v_call: TRBV4-3
cdr3_length: 17
clone_size: few
d_call: .

cdr3_aa: CATSRGQDYGYTF
cdr3_nt: TGTGCCACTTCGCGGGGTCAGGACTATGGCTACACCTTC
j_call: TRBJ1-2
v_call: TRBV24-1
cdr3_length: 13
clone_size: few
d_call: .

cdr3_aa: CASSLGYRGEQFF
cdr3_nt: TGTGCCAGCAGCTTAGGGTACAGGGGTGAGCAGTTCTTC
j_call: TRBJ2-1
v_call: TRBV7-2
cdr3_length: 13
clone_size: .
d_call: TRBD1

cdr3_aa: CASSFRPGGSTGELFF
cdr3_nt: TGTGCCAGCAGCTTTCGACCCGGGGGGTCCACCGGGGAGCTGTTTTTT
j_call: TRBJ2-2
v_call: TRBV7-2
cdr3_length: 16
clone_size: few
d_call: TRBD2

cdr3_aa: CASSLSHAPGDEQFF
cdr3_nt: TGCGCCAGCAGCCTCAGCCACGCGCCCGGCGATGAGCAGTTCTTC
j_call: TRBJ2-1
v_call: TRBV4-1
cdr3_length: 15
clone_size: .
d_call: .

cdr3_aa: CSANTGHRNEKLFF
cdr3_nt: TGCAGTGCTAATACGGGACACAGGAATGAAAAACTGTTTTTT
j_call: TRBJ1-4
v_call: TRBV20-1
cdr3_length: 14
clone_size: few
d_call: .

cdr3_aa: CSARALRDSYEQYF
cdr3_nt: TGCAGTGCTAGAGCTCTGAGAGACTCCTACGAGCAGTACTTC
j_call: TRBJ2-7
v_call: TRBV20-1
cdr3_length: 14
clone_size: .
d_call: .